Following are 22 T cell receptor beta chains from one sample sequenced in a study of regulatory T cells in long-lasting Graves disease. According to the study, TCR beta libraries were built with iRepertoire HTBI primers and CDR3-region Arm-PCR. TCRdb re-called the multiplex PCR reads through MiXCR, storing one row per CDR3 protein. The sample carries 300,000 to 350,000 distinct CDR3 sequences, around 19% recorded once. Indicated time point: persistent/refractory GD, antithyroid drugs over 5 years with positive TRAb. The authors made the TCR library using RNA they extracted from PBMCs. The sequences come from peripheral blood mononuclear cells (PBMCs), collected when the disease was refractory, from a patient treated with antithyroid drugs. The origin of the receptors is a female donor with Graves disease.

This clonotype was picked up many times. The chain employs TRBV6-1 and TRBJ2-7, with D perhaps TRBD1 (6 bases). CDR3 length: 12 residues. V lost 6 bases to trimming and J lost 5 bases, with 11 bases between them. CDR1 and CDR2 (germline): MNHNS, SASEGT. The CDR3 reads CASRDNRDEQYF. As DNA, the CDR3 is TGTGCCAGCAGGGATAACAGGGACGAGCAGTACTTC.

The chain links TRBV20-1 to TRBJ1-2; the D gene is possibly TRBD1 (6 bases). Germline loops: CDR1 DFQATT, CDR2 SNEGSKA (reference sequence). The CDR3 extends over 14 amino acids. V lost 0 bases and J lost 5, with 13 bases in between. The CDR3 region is CSARDAGVGYGYTF. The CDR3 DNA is TGCAGTGCTAGAGATGCAGGGGTGGGATATGGCTACACCTTC.

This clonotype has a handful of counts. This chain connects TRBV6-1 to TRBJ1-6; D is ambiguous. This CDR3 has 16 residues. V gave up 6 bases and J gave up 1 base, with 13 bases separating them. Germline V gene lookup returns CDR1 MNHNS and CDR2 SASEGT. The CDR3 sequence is CASSPLSTSYNSPLHF. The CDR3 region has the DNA TGTGCCAGCAGCCCCCTGTCTACTTCCTATAATTCACCCCTCCACTTT.

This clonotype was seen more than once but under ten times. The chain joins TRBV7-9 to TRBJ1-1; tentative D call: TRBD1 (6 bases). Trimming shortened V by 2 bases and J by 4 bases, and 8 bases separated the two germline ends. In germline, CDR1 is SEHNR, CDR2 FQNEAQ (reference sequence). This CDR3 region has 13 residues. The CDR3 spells CASSLTGITEAFF. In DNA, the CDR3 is TGTGCCAGCAGCTTAACAGGGATCACTGAAGCTTTCTTT.

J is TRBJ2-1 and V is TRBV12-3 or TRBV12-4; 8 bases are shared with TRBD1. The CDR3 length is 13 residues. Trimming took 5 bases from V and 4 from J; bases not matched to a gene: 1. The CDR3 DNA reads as TGTGCCAGCAGTAACAGGGGGTACAATGAGCAGTTCTTC. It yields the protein CASSNRGYNEQFF.

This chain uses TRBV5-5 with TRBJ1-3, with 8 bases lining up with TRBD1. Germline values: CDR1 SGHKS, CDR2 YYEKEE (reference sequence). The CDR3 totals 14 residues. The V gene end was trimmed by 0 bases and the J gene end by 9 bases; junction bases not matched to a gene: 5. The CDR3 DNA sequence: TGTGCCAGCAGCTTGGCAGGGGGCCCAAGCACCATATATTTT. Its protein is CASSLAGGPSTIYF.

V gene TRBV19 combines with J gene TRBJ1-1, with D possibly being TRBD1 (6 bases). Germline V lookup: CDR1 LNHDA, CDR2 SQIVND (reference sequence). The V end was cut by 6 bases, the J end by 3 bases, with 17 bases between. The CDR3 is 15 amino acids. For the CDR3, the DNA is TGTGCCAGTAGCAACCCGTTCAGGGGCGACACTGAAGCTTTCTTT. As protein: CASSNPFRGDTEAFF.

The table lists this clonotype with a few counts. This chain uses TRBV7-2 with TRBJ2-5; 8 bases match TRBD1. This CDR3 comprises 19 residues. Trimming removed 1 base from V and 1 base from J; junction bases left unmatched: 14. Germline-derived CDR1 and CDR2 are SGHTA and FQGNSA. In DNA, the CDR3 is TGTGCCAGCAGCTTAGTAGAGGAGGCCGACAGGGGCTTCCAAGAGACCCAGTACTTC. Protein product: CASSLVEEADRGFQETQYF. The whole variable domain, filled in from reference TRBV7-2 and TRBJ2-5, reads GAGVSQSPSNKVTEKGKDVELRCDPISGHTALYWYRQSLGQGLEFLIYFQGNSAPDKSGLPSDRFSAERTGGSVSTLTIQRTQQEDSAVYLCASSLVEEADRGFQETQYFGPGTRLLVL.

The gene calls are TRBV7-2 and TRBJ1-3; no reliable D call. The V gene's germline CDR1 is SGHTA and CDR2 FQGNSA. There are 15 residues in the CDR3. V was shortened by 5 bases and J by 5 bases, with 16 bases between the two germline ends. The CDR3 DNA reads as TGTGCCAGCAGCCCCTGGGGTCGGAACAGAAACACCATATATTTT. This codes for CASSPWGRNRNTIYF.

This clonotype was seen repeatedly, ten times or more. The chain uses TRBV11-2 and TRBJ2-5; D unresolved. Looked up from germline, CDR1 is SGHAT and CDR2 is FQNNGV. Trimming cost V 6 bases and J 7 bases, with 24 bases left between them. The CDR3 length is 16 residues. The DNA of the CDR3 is TGTGCCAGCAGTCCATTACGTGGGCAGTCCTTCGGGACCCAGTACTTC. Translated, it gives CASSPLRGQSFGTQYF.

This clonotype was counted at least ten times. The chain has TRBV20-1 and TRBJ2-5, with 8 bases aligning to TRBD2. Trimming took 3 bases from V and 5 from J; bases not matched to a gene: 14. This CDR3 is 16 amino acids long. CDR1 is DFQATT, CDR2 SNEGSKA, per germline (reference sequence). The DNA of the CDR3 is TGCAGTGCTAGGGACCCTCAGCGGGAGAGGCATGAGACCCAGTACTTC. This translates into CSARDPQRERHETQYF.

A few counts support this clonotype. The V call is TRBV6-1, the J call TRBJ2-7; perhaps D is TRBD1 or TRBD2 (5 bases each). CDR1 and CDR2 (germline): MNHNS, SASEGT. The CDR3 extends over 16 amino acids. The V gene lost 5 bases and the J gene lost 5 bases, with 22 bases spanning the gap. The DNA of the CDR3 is TGTGCCAGCAGTACCCCCACTAGGGGTCCGGAAGACGAGCAGTACTTC. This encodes CASSTPTRGPEDEQYF.

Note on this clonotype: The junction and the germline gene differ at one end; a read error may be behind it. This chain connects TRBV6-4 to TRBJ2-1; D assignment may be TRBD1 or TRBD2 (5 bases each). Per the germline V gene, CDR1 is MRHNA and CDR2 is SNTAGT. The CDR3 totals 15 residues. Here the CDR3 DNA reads TGTGCCAGCAGTTACTCCGGGACCAGCGGCAATGAGCAGTTCTTC. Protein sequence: CASSYSGTSGNEQFF.

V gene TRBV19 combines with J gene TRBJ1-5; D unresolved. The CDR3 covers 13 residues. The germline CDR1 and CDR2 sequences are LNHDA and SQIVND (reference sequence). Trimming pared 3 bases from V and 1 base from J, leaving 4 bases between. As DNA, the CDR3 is TGTGCCAGTAGTATTTGGAGCAATCAGCCCCAGCATTTT. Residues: CASSIWSNQPQHF.

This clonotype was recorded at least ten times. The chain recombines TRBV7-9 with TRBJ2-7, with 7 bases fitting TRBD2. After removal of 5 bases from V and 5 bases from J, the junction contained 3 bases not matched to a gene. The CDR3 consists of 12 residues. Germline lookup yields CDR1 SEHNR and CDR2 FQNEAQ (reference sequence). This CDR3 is CASSRGVDEQYF. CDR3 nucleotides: TGTGCCAGCAGCCGGGGGGTGGACGAGCAGTACTTC. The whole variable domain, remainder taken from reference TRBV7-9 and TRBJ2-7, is DTGVSQNPRHKITKRGQNVTFRCDPISEHNRLYWYRQTLGQGPEFLTYFQNEAQLEKSRLLSDRFSAERPKGSFSTLEIQRTEQGDSAMYLCASSRGVDEQYFGPGTRLTVT.

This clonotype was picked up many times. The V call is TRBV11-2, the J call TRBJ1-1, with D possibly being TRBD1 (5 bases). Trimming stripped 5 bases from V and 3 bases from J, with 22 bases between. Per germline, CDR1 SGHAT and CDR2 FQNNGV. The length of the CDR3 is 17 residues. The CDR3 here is CASSPDGRDRRDTEAFF. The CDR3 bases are TGTGCCAGCAGCCCCGACGGGAGAGACAGAAGAGACACTGAAGCTTTCTTT. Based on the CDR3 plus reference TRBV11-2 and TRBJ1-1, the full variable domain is EAGVAQSPRYKIIEKRQSVAFWCNPISGHATLYWYQQILGQGPKLLIQFQNNGVVDDSQLPKDRFSAERLKGVDSTLKIQPAKLEDSAVYLCASSPDGRDRRDTEAFFGQGTRLTVV.

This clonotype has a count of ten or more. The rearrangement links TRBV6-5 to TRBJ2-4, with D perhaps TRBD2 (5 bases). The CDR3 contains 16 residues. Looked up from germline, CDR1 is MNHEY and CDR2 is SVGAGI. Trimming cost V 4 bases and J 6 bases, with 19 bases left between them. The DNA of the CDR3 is TGTGCCAGCAGTTCCTCCTTAGGAAGGAGCGGAAACATTCAGTACTTC. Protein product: CASSSSLGRSGNIQYF.

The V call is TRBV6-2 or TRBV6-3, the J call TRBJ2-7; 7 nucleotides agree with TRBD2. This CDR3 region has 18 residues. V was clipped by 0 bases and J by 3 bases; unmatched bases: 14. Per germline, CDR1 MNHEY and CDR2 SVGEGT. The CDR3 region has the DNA TGTGCCAGCAGTTACTCGAAATCGACTGGCGGGGGACTCTACGAGCAGTACTTC. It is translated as CASSYSKSTGGGLYEQYF.

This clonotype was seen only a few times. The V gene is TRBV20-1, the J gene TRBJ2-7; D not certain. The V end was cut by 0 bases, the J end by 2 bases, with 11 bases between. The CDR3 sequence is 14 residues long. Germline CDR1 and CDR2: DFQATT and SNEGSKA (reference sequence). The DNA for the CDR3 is TGCAGTGCTAGAGACCCACTCCGGACCTACGAGCAGTACTTC. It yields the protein CSARDPLRTYEQYF.

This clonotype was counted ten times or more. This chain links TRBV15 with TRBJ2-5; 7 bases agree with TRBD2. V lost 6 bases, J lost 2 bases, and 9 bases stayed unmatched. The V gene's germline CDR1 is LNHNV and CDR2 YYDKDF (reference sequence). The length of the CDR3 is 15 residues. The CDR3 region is CATRPSGVGQETQYF. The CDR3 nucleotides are TGTGCCACCAGACCGAGCGGGGTGGGTCAAGAGACCCAGTACTTC.

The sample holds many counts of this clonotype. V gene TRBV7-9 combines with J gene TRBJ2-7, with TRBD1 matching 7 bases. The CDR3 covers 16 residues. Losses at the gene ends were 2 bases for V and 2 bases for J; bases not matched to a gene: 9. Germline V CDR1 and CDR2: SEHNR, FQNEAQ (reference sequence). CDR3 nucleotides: TGTGCCAGCAGCTTAATCGACAGGGCGTTCACCTACGAGCAGTACTTC. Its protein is CASSLIDRAFTYEQYF.

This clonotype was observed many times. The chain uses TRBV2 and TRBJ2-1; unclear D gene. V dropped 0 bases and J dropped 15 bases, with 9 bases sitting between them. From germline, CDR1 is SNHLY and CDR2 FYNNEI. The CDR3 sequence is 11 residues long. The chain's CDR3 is CASSEARTPFF. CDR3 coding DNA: TGTGCCAGCAGTGAAGCGAGGACCCCGTTCTTC.